The rows below give T cell receptor beta chains drawn from one sample of a study of blood T cell repertoires in COVID-19. Profiling relied on immunoSEQ multiplex PCR, and the TCRdb table lists in-frame clones only, not all of them. The sample includes roughly 180,000 clones, about four fifths of them seen just once. Sequenced sample: peripheral blood. These receptors originate from a human donor in a cohort sampled during active COVID-19. Each CDR3 is given with its conserved first and last residue. D genes are given only for firm matches. Size is omitted from some rows. Given values are once, few, many or a class for expanded clones.

TRBV5-1	TRBJ2-2	.	.	CASSLATFIAAGELFF	TGCGCCAGCAGCTTGGCCACGTTCATAGCCGCCGGGGAGCTGTTTTTT
TRBV10-2	TRBJ1-2	.	.	CASSDRNRLYGYTF	TGCGCCAGCAGTGACAGGAACAGGCTCTATGGCTACACCTTC
TRBV19	TRBJ1-1	.	.	CATKWGGDTEAFF	TGTGCCACGAAATGGGGGGGGGACACTGAAGCTTTCTTT
TRBV11-2	TRBJ2-7	.	.	CASSLGLRLESYEQYF	TGTGCCAGCAGCTTAGGCCTGAGGCTGGAGTCCTACGAGCAGTACTTC
TRBV3-1/TRBV3-2	TRBJ1-2	.	TRBD1	CASSQETGKHSPYYGYTF	TGTGCCAGCAGCCAAGAGACAGGGAAGCATAGTCCATACTATGGCTACACCTTC
TRBV19	TRBJ2-3	.	TRBD2	CASSIGTRSTDTQYF	TGTGCCAGTAGTATAGGGACTAGGAGCACAGATACGCAGTATTTT
TRBV9	TRBJ2-3	.	TRBD1	CASSVRGGREGTDTQYF	TGTGCCAGCAGCGTCAGAGGGGGCAGGGAAGGGACAGATACGCAGTATTTT
TRBV3-1/TRBV3-2	TRBJ1-2	.	.	CASSQGSRVYGYTF	TGTGCCAGCAGCCAAGGAAGTAGAGTCTATGGCTACACCTTC
TRBV5-4	TRBJ2-7	.	.	CASSPKNTGKGEQYF	TGTGCCAGCAGCCCCAAAAACACAGGGAAAGGCGAGCAGTACTTC
TRBV19	TRBJ1-1	.	TRBD1	CASSTGQGVNTEAFF	TGTGCCAGTAGTACGGGCCAGGGGGTGAACACTGAAGCTTTCTTT
TRBV5-1	TRBJ2-3	.	.	CASSSPTTDTQYF	TGCGCCAGCAGCTCACCTACCACAGATACGCAGTATTTT
TRBV21-1	TRBJ2-7	.	.	CASTGTGFAYEQYF	TGTGCCAGCACCGGGACAGGGTTTGCCTACGAGCAGTACTTC
TRBV7-9	TRBJ1-2	.	.	CASSLGPEDTF	TGTGCCAGCAGCTTAGGGCCGGAGGACACCTTC
TRBV4-2	TRBJ2-7	once	.	CASSQNGYEQYF	TGTGCCAGCAGCCAAAACGGCTACGAGCAGTACTTC
TRBV19	TRBJ1-5	.	TRBD1	CASSVGTGQNQPQHF	TGTGCCAGTAGTGTTGGGACAGGTCAAAATCAGCCCCAGCATTTT
TRBV7-6	TRBJ2-7	.	.	CASSPQAGSYEQYF	TGTGCCAGCAGCCCCCAGGCAGGGTCCTACGAGCAGTACTTC
TRBV6-5	TRBJ1-5	.	.	CASSYDIYQPQHF	TGTGCCAGCAGTTACGACATATATCAGCCCCAGCATTTT
TRBV5-1	TRBJ1-6	.	.	CASSFFGEGNSPLHF	TGCGCCAGCAGCTTTTTTGGTGAGGGTAATTCACCCCTCCACTTT
TRBV29-1	TRBJ2-1	.	.	CSVEILNREQFF	TGCAGCGTTGAAATACTAAACCGTGAGCAGTTCTTC
TRBV3-1/TRBV3-2	TRBJ1-2	.	TRBD1	CASSSGTEALFNYGYTF	TGTGCCAGCAGCTCCGGGACAGAGGCGCTTTTTAACTATGGCTACACCTTC
TRBV4-2	TRBJ2-3	.	.	CASSQATRDGAGDTQYF	TGTGCCAGCAGCCAAGCGACTCGGGACGGCGCGGGGGATACGCAGTATTTT
TRBV18	TRBJ2-7	.	TRBD2	CASSPTSGGALNEQYF	TGTGCCAGCTCACCGACTAGCGGGGGGGCCTTGAACGAGCAGTACTTC
TRBV29-1	TRBJ1-1	few	.	CSVELGRGSSEAFF	TGCAGCGTTGAATTGGGGAGAGGTTCTTCTGAAGCTTTCTTT
TRBV3-1/TRBV3-2	TRBJ2-1	.	TRBD2	CASSRLAGGGEQFF	TGTGCCAGCAGCCGACTAGCGGGGGGGGGTGAGCAGTTCTTC
TRBV7-2	TRBJ2-3	.	TRBD2	CASSSLAGAQYF	TGTGCCAGCAGTTCCTTAGCGGGGGCGCAGTATTTT
TRBV29-1	TRBJ1-2	.	.	CSVEDSGNPHGYTF	TGCAGCGTTGAAGATTCGGGAAACCCCCATGGCTACACCTTC
TRBV4-1	TRBJ1-1	.	TRBD1	CASSQENRGDTEAFF	TGCGCCAGCAGCCAAGAAAACAGGGGGGACACTGAAGCTTTCTTT
TRBV6-6	TRBJ2-7	.	TRBD2	CASSYTSGGYEQYF	TGTGCCAGCAGTTACACGAGCGGGGGCTACGAGCAGTACTTC
TRBV2	TRBJ2-7	.	TRBD1	CASSGTGTYEQYF	TGTGCCAGCAGTGGGACAGGGACCTACGAGCAGTACTTC
TRBV2	TRBJ1-1	few	.	CASTHRETNTEAFF	TGTGCCAGCACCCACCGGGAGACGAACACTGAAGCTTTCTTT
TRBV3-1/TRBV3-2	TRBJ1-4	.	.	CASSQGVSGPNEKLFF	TGTGCCAGCAGCCAAGGTGTCAGTGGTCCTAATGAAAAACTGTTTTTT
TRBV23-1	TRBJ1-1	.	.	CASSQADLQGNTEAFF	TGCGCCAGCAGTCAAGCGGACCTCCAGGGGAACACTGAAGCTTTCTTT